Following are 26 T cell receptor beta chains from one sample sequenced in a study of blood T cell repertoires in COVID-19. The protocol was immunoSEQ multiplex PCR, while the TCRdb copy is restricted to in-frame clones and leaves out a portion. The repertoire holds 200,000 to 300,000 clones, with about 90% as singletons. The material sequenced was peripheral blood. The receptor set was obtained from a man aged 55 to 70 who had recovered from COVID-19.

The V gene is TRBV30, the J gene TRBJ1-2; D remains unclear. Trimming removed 3 bases from V and 4 bases from J, with 6 bases in between. Per germline, CDR1 GTSNPN and CDR2 SVGIG (reference sequence). The CDR3 extends over 11 amino acids. CDR3 in amino acids: CAWRQIYGYTF. The CDR3 nucleotides read TGTGCCTGGAGGCAGATCTATGGCTACACCTTC.

The chain recombines TRBV19 with TRBJ2-3, with 11 bases that match TRBD2. The CDR3 consists of 15 residues. The germline V gene has CDR1 LNHDA and CDR2 SQIVND (reference sequence). Germline trimming cut 7 bases from V and 2 bases from J; bases unmatched to any gene: 5. CDR3 protein: CASTLGLAVTDTQYF. CDR3 sequence (DNA): TGTGCCAGTACTCTGGGACTAGCGGTCACAGATACGCAGTATTTT.

The CDR3 here is CASSDAGANTGELFF. Written as DNA, the CDR3 is TGTGCCAGCAGTGATGCAGGGGCGAACACCGGGGAGCTGTTTTTT. The chain is built from TRBV2 and TRBJ2-2; perhaps TRBD1 as D (6 bases). The germline gives CDR1 SNHLY, CDR2 FYNNEI. This CDR3 is 15 amino acids long. Trimming took off 3 bases at V and 0 bases at J, with 8 bases between the two ends.

DNA for the CDR3: TGCAGCGTTGAAAGCCTAGCGGGGGGGATGTTCTTC. Translation: CSVESLAGGMFF. This chain joins TRBV29-1 and TRBJ2-1; TRBD2 matches at 12 bases. Germline V CDR1 and CDR2: SQVTM, ANQGSEA. V lost 2 bases, J lost 15 bases, and 5 bases stayed unmatched. The CDR3 is 12 residues long.

The rearrangement joins TRBV7-9 to TRBJ2-3; 7 bases agree with TRBD2. With 1 base clipped from V and 1 base from J, the junction kept 5 bases outside the gene matches. The V gene's germline CDR1 is SEHNR and CDR2 FQNEAQ (reference sequence). The CDR3 runs 16 residues. As DNA, the CDR3 is TGTGCCAGCAGCTTAGGATCGGGGGGTGGCACAGATACGCAGTATTTT. Translating it yields CASSLGSGGGTDTQYF.

This clone appeared a few times. The DNA for the CDR3 is TGCGCCAGCAGTGAGGGGACAGCCGGCGGTGAGCAGTTCTTC. Translation gives CASSEGTAGGEQFF. The chain carries TRBV10-1 and TRBJ2-1, with 7 bases that match TRBD1. The V gene's germline CDR1 is WNHNN and CDR2 SYGVQD (reference sequence). The CDR3 sequence is 14 residues long. With V trimmed by 2 bases and J by 9 bases, 7 bases remained unmatched.

V is TRBV19 and J is TRBJ1-2; 7 bases match TRBD1. The CDR3 is 15 residues long. Unmatched junction bases numbered 15, after V lost 8 bases and J lost 6 bases. Looked up from germline, CDR1 is LNHDA and CDR2 is SQIVND (reference sequence). The CDR3: CASGNRGLPGDGYTF. CDR3 DNA sequence: TGTGCCAGTGGCAACAGGGGTCTTCCTGGGGATGGCTACACCTTC. The whole variable domain, filled in from reference TRBV19 and TRBJ1-2, reads DGGITQSPKYLFRKEGQNVTLSCEQNLNHDAMYWYRQDPGQGLRLIYYSQIVNDFQKGDIAEGYSVSREKKESFPLTVTSAQKNPTAFYLCASGNRGLPGDGYTFGSGTRLTVV.

V usage is TRBV6-2 or TRBV6-3 and J usage is TRBJ2-1; possible D gene TRBD2, 6 bases. Germline-derived CDR1 and CDR2 are MNHEY and SVGEGT. This CDR3 is 14 amino acids long. With 0 bases removed from V and 4 bases from J, the gap between germline ends came to 7 bases. Here the CDR3 DNA reads TGTGCCAGCAGTTACTCGGGACTTTACAATGAGCAGTTCTTC. This translates into CASSYSGLYNEQFF.

V is TRBV5-1 and J is TRBJ2-5, with 11 bases fitting TRBD1. Germline-derived CDR1 and CDR2 are SGHRS and YFSETQ. V trimming: 1 base; J trimming: 5 bases; junction bases outside the gene matches: 4. The CDR3 spans 15 residues. This chain's CDR3 is CASSLRDRGMETQYF. CDR3 bases: TGCGCCAGCAGCTTGCGGGACAGGGGGATGGAGACCCAGTACTTC.

The rearrangement uses TRBV7-2 and TRBJ1-2; 9 bases map to TRBD1. V dropped 5 bases and J dropped 4; count of bases not matched to a gene: 8. The germline V gene encodes CDR1 SGHTA and CDR2 FQGNSA. This CDR3 has 15 residues. The CDR3 reads CASSKSRDRAYGYTF. The CDR3 region has the DNA TGTGCCAGCAGCAAGTCCCGGGACAGGGCCTATGGCTACACCTTC.

This sequence joins TRBV24-1 and TRBJ1-2; 10 nucleotides line up with TRBD1. V was pared by 3 bases and J by 6 bases, with 6 bases of the junction left unmatched. The CDR3 contains 15 residues. In germline, CDR1 is KGHDR, CDR2 SFDVKD. Written as DNA, the CDR3 is TGTGCCACCAGTGATCCTCTGACAGGGGGCCATGGCTACACCTTC. It specifies CATSDPLTGGHGYTF.

This chain links TRBV24-1 with TRBJ2-1; 8 bases agree with TRBD2. V lost 9 bases to trimming and J lost 4 bases; unmatched junction nucleotides: 7. Germline V gene sequence: CDR1 KGHDR, CDR2 SFDVKD. This CDR3 spans 14 amino acids. The CDR3 protein is CATRGRGEYNEQFF. CDR3 nucleotides: TGTGCCACCCGAGGGCGGGGGGAATACAATGAGCAGTTCTTC.

The rearrangement joins TRBV27 to TRBJ2-1; 9 bases map to TRBD2. V trimming: 5 bases; J trimming: 0 bases; junction bases outside the gene matches: 5. From germline, CDR1 is MNHEY and CDR2 SMNVEV (reference sequence). The CDR3 is 16 residues long. The CDR3 sequence: CASSNGLAFSYNEQFF. The CDR3 DNA reads as TGTGCCAGCAGTAATGGACTAGCGTTCTCCTACAATGAGCAGTTCTTC.

CDR3 bases: TGTGCCAGCAGTATGACAGTCACAGATACGCAGTATTTT. Its translation: CASSMTVTDTQYF. The gene calls are TRBV12-3 or TRBV12-4 and TRBJ2-3; possibly TRBD1 for D (5 bases). The CDR3 length is 13 residues. V was shortened by 5 bases and J by 2 bases, with 8 bases between the two germline ends.

The chain links TRBV7-9 to TRBJ2-3, with D possibly TRBD1 on 6 matching bases. Trimming shortened V by 1 base and J by 3 bases, and 17 bases separated the two germline ends. The CDR3 is 17 residues long. Per germline, CDR1 SEHNR and CDR2 FQNEAQ (reference sequence). As DNA, the CDR3 is TGTGCCAGCAGCTTAGGACGGACAGAGGTGGTAACAGATACGCAGTATTTT. Translated, it gives CASSLGRTEVVTDTQYF.

This chain connects TRBV6-1 to TRBJ2-2; no definite D call. Germline V CDR1 and CDR2: MNHNS, SASEGT. The V and J ends lost 2 bases and 3 bases respectively, with 7 bases between them. The CDR3 consists of 14 residues. The CDR3 coding sequence is TGTGCCAGCAGTGAATTCAGGCACACCGGGGAGCTGTTTTTT. The encoded protein is CASSEFRHTGELFF.

This chain links TRBV30 with TRBJ1-1; no clear D. Germline CDR1 and CDR2: GTSNPN and SVGIG (reference sequence). This CDR3 is built from 13 residues. Trimming removed 1 base from V and 1 base from J, with 7 bases in between. Here the CDR3 DNA reads TGTGCCTGGAGTGCGAACAAGAACACTGAAGCTTTCTTT. Amino acid sequence: CAWSANKNTEAFF.

The gene calls are TRBV7-9 and TRBJ2-7, with 12 bases that match TRBD2. In germline, CDR1 is SEHNR, CDR2 FQNEAQ (reference sequence). The CDR3 contains 16 residues. Trimming at V came to 2 bases and at J to 6 bases, leaving 8 bases not matched to a gene. The DNA of the CDR3 is TGTGCCAGCAGCTTACTCGTGGCTAGCGGGGGGGCCGAGCAGTACTTC. Encoded protein: CASSLLVASGGAEQYF. Full variable domain (remainder filled in from reference TRBV7-9 and TRBJ2-7): DTGVSQNPRHKITKRGQNVTFRCDPISEHNRLYWYRQTLGQGPEFLTYFQNEAQLEKSRLLSDRFSAERPKGSFSTLEIQRTEQGDSAMYLCASSLLVASGGAEQYFGPGTRLTVT.

The V and J genes are TRBV29-1 and TRBJ2-7, with D perhaps matching TRBD1 (6 bases). V was shortened by 4 bases and J by 2 bases, with 9 bases between the two germline ends. The CDR3 extends over 12 amino acids. Germline lookup yields CDR1 SQVTM and CDR2 ANQGSEA. The CDR3 bases are TGCAGCGTTGGACAGGTTCCCTACGAGCAGTACTTC. Translating gives CSVGQVPYEQYF.

The rearrangement uses TRBV6-2 or TRBV6-3 and TRBJ2-3; 8 bases are a match to TRBD1. Per germline, CDR1 MNHEY and CDR2 SVGEGT. The CDR3 has 14 amino acids. The junction had 4 bases not matched to a gene; V was cut back by 0 bases and J by 8 bases. The CDR3 region has the DNA TGTGCCAGCAGTTACTCGGCAGGGGGCGGTACGCAGTATTTT. Translation gives CASSYSAGGGTQYF.

J is TRBJ1-3 and V is TRBV6-5; 10 bases match TRBD1. V was pared by 6 bases and J by 1 base, with 3 bases of the junction left unmatched. The CDR3 extends over 15 amino acids. CDR1 and CDR2 (germline): MNHEY, SVGAGI. The CDR3 DNA is TGTGCCAGCAGAATGGGACAGGGGTCTGGAAACACCATATATTTT. This encodes CASRMGQGSGNTIYF.

V is TRBV27 and J is TRBJ1-4; no clear D. Germline V gene data show CDR1 as MNHEY and CDR2 as SMNVEV (reference sequence). This CDR3 region has 15 residues. V was shortened by 10 bases and J by 7 bases, with 22 bases between the two germline ends. The CDR3 nucleotides are TGTGCCACCCGATTAAGGTGGGCCGGCAGTGAAAAACTGTTTTTT. Translated: CATRLRWAGSEKLFF.

The J gene is TRBJ2-2, the V gene TRBV12-3 or TRBV12-4; the D gene is possibly TRBD2 (5 bases). V dropped 5 bases and J dropped 3 bases, with 7 bases sitting between them. CDR3 length equals 13 residues. CDR3 sequence (DNA): TGTGCCAGCAGTCAGAGGGACACCGGGGAGCTGTTTTTT. This codes for CASSQRDTGELFF.

The genes are TRBV18 and TRBJ2-3, with a weak D call TRBD2 (5 bases). The CDR3 extends over 13 amino acids. Trimming shortened V by 6 bases and J by 2 bases, and 9 bases separated the two germline ends. Looked up from germline, CDR1 is KGHSH and CDR2 is LQKENI. The chain's CDR3 is CASSWTVTDTQYF. CDR3 bases: TGTGCCAGCTCGTGGACTGTCACAGATACGCAGTATTTT.

The rearrangement links TRBV5-1 to TRBJ1-2, with 7 bases matching TRBD1. V gave up 4 bases and J gave up 4 bases; unmatched junction bases: 7. The CDR3 extends over 14 amino acids. Germline CDR1 reads SGHRS; CDR2 reads YFSETQ. DNA of the CDR3: TGCGCCAGCAGCCCAAAGGACAGGATCTATGGCTACACCTTC. Translation gives CASSPKDRIYGYTF.

V is TRBV9 and J is TRBJ2-1, with 8 bases lining up with TRBD2. Germline CDR1 and CDR2: SGDLS and YYNGEE. After removal of 0 bases from V and 1 base from J, the junction contained 15 bases not matched to a gene. This CDR3 comprises 20 residues. In DNA form, the CDR3 reads TGTGCCAGCAGCGTAGTCGGGACTAGGGGGTCCCTGCCGTCCTACAATGAGCAGTTCTTC. This encodes CASSVVGTRGSLPSYNEQFF.